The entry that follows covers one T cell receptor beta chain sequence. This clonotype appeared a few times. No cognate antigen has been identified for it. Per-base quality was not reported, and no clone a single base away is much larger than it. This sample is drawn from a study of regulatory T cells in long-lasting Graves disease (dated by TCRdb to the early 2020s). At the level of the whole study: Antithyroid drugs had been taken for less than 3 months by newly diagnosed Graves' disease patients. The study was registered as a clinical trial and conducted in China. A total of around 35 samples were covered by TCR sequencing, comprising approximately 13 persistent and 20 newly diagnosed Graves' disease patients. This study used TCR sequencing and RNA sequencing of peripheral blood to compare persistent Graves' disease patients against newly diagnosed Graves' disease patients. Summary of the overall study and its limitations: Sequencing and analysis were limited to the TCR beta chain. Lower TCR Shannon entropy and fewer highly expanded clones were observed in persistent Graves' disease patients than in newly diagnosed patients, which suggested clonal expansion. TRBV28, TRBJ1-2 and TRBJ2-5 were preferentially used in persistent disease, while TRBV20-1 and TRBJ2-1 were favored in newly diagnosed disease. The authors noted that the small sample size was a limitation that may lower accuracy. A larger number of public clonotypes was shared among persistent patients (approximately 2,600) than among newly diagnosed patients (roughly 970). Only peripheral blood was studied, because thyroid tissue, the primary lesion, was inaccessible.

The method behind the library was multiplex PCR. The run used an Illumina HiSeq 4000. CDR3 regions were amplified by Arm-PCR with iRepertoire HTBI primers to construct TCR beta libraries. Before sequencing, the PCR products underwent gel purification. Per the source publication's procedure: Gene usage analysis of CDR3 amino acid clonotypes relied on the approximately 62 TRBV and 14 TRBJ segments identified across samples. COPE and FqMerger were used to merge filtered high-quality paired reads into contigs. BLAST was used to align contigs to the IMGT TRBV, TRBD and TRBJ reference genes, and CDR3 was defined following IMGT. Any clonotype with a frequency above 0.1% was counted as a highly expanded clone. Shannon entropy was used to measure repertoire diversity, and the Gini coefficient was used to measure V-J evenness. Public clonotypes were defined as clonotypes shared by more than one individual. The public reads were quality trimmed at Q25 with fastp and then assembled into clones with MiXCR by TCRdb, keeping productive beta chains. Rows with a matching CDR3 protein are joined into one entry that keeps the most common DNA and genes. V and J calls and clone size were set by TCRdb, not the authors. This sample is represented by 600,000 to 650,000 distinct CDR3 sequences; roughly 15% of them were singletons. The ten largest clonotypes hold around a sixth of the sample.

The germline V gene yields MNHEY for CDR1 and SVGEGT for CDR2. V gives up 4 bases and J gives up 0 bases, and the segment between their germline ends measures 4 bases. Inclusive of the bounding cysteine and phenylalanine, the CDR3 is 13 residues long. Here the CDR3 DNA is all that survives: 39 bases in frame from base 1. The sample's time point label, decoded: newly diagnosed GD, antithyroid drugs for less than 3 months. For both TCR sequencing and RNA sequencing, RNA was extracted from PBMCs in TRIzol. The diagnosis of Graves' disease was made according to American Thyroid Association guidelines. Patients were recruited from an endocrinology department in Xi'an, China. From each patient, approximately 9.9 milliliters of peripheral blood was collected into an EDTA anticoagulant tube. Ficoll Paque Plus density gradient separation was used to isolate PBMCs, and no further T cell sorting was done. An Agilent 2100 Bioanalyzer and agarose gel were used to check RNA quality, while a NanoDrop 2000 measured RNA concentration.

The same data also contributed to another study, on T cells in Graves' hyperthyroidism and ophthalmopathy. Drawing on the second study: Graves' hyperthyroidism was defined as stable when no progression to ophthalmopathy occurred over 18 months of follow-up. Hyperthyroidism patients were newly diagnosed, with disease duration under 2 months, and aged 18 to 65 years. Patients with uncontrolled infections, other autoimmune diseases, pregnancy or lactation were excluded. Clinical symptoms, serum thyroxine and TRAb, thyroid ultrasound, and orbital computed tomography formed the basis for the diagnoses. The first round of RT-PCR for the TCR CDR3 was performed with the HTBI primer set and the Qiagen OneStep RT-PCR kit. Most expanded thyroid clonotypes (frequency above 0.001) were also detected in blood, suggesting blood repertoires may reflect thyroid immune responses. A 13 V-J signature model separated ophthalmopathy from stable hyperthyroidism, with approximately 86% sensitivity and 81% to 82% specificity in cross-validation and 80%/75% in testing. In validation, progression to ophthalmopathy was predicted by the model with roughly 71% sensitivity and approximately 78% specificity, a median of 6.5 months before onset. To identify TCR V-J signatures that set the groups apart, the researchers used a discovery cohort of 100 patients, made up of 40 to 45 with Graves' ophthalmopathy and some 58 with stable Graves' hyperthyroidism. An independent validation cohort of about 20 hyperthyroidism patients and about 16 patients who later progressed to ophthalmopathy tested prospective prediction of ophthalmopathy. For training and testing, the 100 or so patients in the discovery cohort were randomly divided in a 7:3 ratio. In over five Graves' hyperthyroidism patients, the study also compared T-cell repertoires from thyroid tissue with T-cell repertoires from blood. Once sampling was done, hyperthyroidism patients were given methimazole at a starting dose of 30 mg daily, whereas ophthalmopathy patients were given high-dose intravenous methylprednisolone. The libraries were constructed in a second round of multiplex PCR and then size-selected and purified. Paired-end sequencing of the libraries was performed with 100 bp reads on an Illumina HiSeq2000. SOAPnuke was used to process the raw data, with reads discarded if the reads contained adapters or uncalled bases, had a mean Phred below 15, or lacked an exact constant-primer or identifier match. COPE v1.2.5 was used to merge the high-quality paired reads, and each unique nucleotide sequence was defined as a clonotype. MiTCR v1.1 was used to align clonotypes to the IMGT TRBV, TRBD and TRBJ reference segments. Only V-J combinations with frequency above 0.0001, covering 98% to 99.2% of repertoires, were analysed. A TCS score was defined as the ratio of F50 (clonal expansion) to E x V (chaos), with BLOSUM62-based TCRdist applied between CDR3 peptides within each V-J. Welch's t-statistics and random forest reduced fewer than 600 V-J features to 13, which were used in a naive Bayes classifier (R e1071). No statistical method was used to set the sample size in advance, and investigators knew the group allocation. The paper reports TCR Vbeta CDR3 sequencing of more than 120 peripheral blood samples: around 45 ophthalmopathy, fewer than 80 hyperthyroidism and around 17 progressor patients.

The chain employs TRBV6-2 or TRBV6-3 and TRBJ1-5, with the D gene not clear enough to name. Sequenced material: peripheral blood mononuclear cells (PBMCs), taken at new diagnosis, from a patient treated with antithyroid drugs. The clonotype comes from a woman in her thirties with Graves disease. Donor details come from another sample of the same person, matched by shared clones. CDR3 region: CASSSHSNQPQHF. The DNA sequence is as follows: TGTGCCAGCAGTTCTCATAGCAATCAGCCCCAGCATTTT.